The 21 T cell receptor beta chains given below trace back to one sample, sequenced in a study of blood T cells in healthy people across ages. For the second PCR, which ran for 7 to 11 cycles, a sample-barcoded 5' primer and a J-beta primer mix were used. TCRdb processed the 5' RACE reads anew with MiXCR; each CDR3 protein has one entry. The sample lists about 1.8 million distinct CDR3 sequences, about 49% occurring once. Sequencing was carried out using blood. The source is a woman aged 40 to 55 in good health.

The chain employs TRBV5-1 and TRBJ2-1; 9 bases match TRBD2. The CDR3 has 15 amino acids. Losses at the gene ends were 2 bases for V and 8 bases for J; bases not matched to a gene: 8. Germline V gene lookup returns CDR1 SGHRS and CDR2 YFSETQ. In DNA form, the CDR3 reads TGCGCCAGCAGCTTTAGCGGGGGATCAAAACATGAGCAGTTCTTC. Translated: CASSFSGGSKHEQFF.

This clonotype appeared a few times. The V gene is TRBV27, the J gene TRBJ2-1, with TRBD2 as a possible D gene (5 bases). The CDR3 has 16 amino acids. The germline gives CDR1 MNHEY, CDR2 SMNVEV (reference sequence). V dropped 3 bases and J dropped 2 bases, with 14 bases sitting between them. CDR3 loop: CASSLPGLAAYNEQFF. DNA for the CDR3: TGTGCCAGCAGTTTGCCAGGACTGGCCGCCTACAATGAGCAGTTCTTC.

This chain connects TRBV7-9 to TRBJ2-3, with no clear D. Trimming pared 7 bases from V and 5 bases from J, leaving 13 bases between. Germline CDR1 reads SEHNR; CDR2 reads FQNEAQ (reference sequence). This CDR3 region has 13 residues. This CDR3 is CASMGNNGDTQYF. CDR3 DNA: TGTGCCAGCATGGGAAATAATGGAGATACGCAGTATTTT.

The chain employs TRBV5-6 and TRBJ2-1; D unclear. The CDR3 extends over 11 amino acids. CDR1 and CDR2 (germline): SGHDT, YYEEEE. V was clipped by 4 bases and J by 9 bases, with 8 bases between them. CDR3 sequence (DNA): TGTGCCAGCAGCCAAATCGGTGAGCAGTTCTTC. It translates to CASSQIGEQFF.

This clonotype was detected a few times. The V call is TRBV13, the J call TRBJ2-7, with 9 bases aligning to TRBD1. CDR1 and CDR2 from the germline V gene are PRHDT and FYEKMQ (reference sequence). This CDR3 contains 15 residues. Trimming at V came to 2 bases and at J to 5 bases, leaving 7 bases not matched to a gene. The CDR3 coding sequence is TGTGCCAGCAGCTTATCGGCGGGACAGGGAGACGAGCAGTACTTC. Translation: CASSLSAGQGDEQYF. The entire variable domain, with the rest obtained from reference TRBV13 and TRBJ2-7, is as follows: AAGVIQSPRHLIKEKRETATLKCYPIPRHDTVYWYQQGPGQDPQFLISFYEKMQSDKGSIPDRFSAQQFSDYHSELNMSSLELGDSALYFCASSLSAGQGDEQYFGPGTRLTVT.

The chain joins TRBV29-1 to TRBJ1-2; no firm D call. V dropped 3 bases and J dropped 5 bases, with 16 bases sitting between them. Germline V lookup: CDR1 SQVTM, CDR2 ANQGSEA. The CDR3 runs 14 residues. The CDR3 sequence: CSVDRTPGTYGYTF. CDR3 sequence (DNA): TGCAGCGTTGATCGTACACCGGGAACATATGGCTACACCTTC.

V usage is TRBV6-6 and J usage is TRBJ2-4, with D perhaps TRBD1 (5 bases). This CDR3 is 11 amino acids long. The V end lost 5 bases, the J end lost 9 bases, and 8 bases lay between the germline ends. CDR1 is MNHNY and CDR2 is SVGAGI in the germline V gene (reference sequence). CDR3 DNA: TGTGCCAGCAGTACAAGGGGCATTCAGTACTTC. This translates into CASSTRGIQYF.

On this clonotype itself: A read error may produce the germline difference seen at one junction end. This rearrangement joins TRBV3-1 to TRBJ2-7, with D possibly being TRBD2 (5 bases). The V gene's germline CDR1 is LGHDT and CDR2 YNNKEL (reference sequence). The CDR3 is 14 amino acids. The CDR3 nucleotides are TGTGCCAGCAGCCAAGCGGGGTTTACCTACGGGCAGTACTTC. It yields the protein CASSQAGFTYGQYF.

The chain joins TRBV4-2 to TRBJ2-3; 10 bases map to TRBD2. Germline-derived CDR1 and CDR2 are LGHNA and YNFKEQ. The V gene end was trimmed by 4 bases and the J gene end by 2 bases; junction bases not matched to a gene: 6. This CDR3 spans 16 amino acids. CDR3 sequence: CASSLPLAGDTDTQYF. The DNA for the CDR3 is TGTGCCAGCAGCCTTCCCCTAGCGGGGGACACAGATACGCAGTATTTT.

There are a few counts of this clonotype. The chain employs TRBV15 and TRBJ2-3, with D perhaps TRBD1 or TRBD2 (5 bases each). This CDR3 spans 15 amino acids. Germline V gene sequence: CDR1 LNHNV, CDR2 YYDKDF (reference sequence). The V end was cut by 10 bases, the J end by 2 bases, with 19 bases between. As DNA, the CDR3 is TGTGCCAACCAGGGAGCCAGGGTCGACACAGATACGCAGTATTTT. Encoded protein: CANQGARVDTDTQYF.

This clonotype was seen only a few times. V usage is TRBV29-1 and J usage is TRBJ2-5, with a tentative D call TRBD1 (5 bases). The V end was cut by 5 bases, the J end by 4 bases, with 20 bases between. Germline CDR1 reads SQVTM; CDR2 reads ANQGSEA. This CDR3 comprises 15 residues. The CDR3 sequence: CSVKTPLGRGETQYF. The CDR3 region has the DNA TGCAGCGTTAAAACCCCTCTGGGTAGGGGAGAGACCCAGTACTTC.

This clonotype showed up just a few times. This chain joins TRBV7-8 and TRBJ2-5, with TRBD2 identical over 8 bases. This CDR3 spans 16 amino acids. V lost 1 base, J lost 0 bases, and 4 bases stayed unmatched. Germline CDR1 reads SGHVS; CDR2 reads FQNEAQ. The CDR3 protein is CASSLDSGDYQETQYF. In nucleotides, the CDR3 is TGTGCCAGCAGCTTAGATAGCGGGGATTACCAAGAGACCCAGTACTTC.

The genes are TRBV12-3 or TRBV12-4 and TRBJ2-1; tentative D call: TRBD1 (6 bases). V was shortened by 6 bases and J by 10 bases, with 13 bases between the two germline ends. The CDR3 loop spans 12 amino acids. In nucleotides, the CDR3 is TGTGCCAGCAGAACAGGGTATCGAGAGCAGTTCTTC. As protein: CASRTGYREQFF.

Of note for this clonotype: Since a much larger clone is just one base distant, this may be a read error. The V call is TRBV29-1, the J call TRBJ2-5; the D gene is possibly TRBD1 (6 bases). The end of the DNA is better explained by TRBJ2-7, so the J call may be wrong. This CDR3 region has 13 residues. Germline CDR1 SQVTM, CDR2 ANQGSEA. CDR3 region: CGALGDIRDEQYF. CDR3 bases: TGCGGCGCCCTGGGGGACATTCGCGACGAGCAGTACTTC.

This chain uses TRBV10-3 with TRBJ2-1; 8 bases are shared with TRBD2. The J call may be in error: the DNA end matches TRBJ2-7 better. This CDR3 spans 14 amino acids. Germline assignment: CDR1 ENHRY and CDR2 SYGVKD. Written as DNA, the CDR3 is TGTGCCATCAGCCAAGCGGGGGCCTACAATGAGCAGTACTTC. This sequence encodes CAISQAGAYNEQYF.

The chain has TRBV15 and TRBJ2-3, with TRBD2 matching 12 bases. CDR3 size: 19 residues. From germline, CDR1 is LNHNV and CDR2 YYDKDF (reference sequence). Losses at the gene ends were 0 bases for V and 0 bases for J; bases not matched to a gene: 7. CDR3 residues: CATSRDHLAGGLSTDTQYF. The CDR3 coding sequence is TGTGCCACCAGCAGAGATCACCTAGCGGGGGGGTTAAGCACAGATACGCAGTATTTT.

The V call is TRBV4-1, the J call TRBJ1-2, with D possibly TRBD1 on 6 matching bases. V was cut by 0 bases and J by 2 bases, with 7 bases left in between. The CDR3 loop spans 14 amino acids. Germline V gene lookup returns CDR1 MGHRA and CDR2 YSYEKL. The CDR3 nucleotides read TGCGCCAGCAGCCAAGAGACAGGAAACTATGGCTACACCTTC. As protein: CASSQETGNYGYTF.

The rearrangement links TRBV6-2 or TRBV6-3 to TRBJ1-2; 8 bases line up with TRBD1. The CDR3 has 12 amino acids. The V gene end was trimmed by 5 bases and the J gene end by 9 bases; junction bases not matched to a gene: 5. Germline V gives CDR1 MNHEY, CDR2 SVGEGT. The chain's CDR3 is CASSPGQERYTF. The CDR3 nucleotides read TGTGCCAGCAGTCCGGGACAGGAACGCTACACCTTC.

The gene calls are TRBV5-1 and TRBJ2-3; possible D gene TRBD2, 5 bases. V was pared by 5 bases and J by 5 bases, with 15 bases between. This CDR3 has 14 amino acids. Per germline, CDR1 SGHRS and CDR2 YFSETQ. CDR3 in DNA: TGCGCCAGCAGGCAAGCATGGGAGAGAGATACGCAGTATTTT. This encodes CASRQAWERDTQYF.

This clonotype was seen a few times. CDR3 nucleotide sequence: TGTGCCAGCAGTCCGTCGAGGGGGACTAGCTTCGGGCAGTACTTC. Translated, it gives CASSPSRGTSFGQYF. The chain joins TRBV6-5 to TRBJ2-5, with TRBD2 identical over 9 bases. The CDR3 sequence is 15 residues long. Germline lookup yields CDR1 MNHEY and CDR2 SVGAGI. The trim removed 5 bases at V and 11 bases at J, leaving 15 bases unmatched.

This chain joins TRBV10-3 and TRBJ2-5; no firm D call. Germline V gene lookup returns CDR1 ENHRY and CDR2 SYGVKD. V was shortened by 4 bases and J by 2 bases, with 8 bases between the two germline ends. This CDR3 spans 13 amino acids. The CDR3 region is CAISGVLQETQYF. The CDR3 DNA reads TGTGCCATCAGTGGAGTTCTTCAAGAGACCCAGTACTTC.